Shown below are 23 T cell receptor beta chains from a single sample sequenced in a study of identical twins. TCRdb called the 5' RACE reads again in MiXCR, with one record for every CDR3 protein. The sample shows around 960,000 distinct CDR3 sequences, 9% to 15% of them seen only once. The same data also contributed to another study, on yellow fever vaccine responses in identical twins.

Sequencing was carried out using PBMCs. These receptors were taken from a woman between 18 and 29 years old in good health.

In its sample, this clonotype was seen a few times. The rearrangement links TRBV6-5 to TRBJ2-6; possibly TRBD2 for D (5 bases). This CDR3 is built from 17 residues. The germline V gene has CDR1 MNHEY and CDR2 SVGAGI. The V gene lost 0 bases and the J gene lost 2 bases, with 11 bases spanning the gap. The CDR3 loop reads CASSYSWRVAGANVLTF. CDR3 coding DNA: TGTGCCAGCAGTTACTCTTGGCGGGTCGCTGGGGCCAACGTCCTGACTTTC.

This clonotype was seen many times. The genes are TRBV7-9 and TRBJ2-7, with D possibly being TRBD2 (6 bases). CDR3 length: 14 amino acids. V was pared by 7 bases and J by 1 base, with 14 bases between. Germline V lookup: CDR1 SEHNR, CDR2 FQNEAQ (reference sequence). DNA of the CDR3: TGTGCCAGCACCATTAGCGGAGCTTCCTACGAGCAGTACTTC. It yields the protein CASTISGASYEQYF.

The chain couples TRBV3-1 to TRBJ2-1; maybe TRBD1 (6 bases). Germline assignment: CDR1 LGHDT and CDR2 YNNKEL (reference sequence). The CDR3 contains 15 residues. Trimming took 1 base from V and 3 from J, leaving 10 bases between them. The CDR3 region is CASSQGTVYYNEQFF. DNA for the CDR3: TGTGCCAGCAGCCAAGGGACAGTCTACTACAATGAGCAGTTCTTC.

There are a few counts of this clonotype. The chain joins TRBV5-1 to TRBJ2-3, with D possibly matching TRBD2 (7 bases). Germline-derived CDR1 and CDR2 are SGHRS and YFSETQ. Trimming left V 4 bases short and J 0 bases short, with 18 bases between. The CDR3 consists of 17 residues. The CDR3 protein is CASSPAAGAASTDTQYF. For the CDR3, the DNA is TGCGCCAGCAGCCCGGCGGCGGGGGCCGCTAGCACAGATACGCAGTATTTT.

In this sample, this clonotype turned up a few times. The chain employs TRBV3-1 and TRBJ2-2, with D possibly TRBD1 on 6 matching bases. The germline CDR1 and CDR2 sequences are LGHDT and YNNKEL (reference sequence). V lost 3 bases, J lost 5 bases, and 19 bases lay in between. The CDR3 extends over 17 amino acids. As DNA, the CDR3 is TGTGCCAGCAGCCATTTCCAAGGGGGAATGAGGACCGGGGAGCTGTTTTTT. Translated, it gives CASSHFQGGMRTGELFF.

Ten or more counts support this clonotype. The chain is built from TRBV5-1 and TRBJ2-5; TRBD2 matches at 8 bases. Germline-derived CDR1 and CDR2 are SGHRS and YFSETQ. J lost 5 bases, V lost 4 bases, and 13 bases had no gene match. This CDR3 contains 16 residues. CDR3 sequence reads: CASSPLTAGAGETQYF. CDR3 sequence (DNA): TGCGCCAGCAGCCCCCTTACAGCGGGAGCCGGTGAGACCCAGTACTTC.

The DNA for the CDR3 is TGTGCCAGCAGCTCTAGCGGACCTCGAGGTGGAGGTGGCTACACCTTC. Translated, it gives CASSSSGPRGGGGYTF. V gene TRBV7-9 combines with J gene TRBJ1-2; no definite D call. Germline V gene data show CDR1 as SEHNR and CDR2 as FQNEAQ (reference sequence). The CDR3 length is 16 residues. V lost 4 bases to trimming and J lost 7 bases, with 22 bases between them. The full variable domain, completed using reference TRBV7-9 and TRBJ1-2, is DTGVSQNPRHKITKRGQNVTFRCDPISEHNRLYWYRQTLGQGPEFLTYFQNEAQLEKSRLLSDRFSAERPKGSFSTLEIQRTEQGDSAMYLCASSSSGPRGGGGYTFGSGTRLTVV.

This clonotype was detected many times. This chain connects TRBV4-1 to TRBJ1-4; tentative D call: TRBD1 (5 bases). Between the trimmed V and J ends, which lost 0 bases and 5 bases, there was a span of 10 bases. This CDR3 region has 15 residues. The V gene's germline CDR1 is MGHRA and CDR2 YSYEKL. The CDR3 sequence: CASSQEGQRNEKLFF. The CDR3 DNA reads as TGCGCCAGCAGCCAAGAGGGGCAGAGAAATGAAAAACTGTTTTTT.

The chain has TRBV29-1 and TRBJ2-7; 10 bases line up with TRBD2. The germline V gene has CDR1 SQVTM and CDR2 ANQGSEA. This CDR3 has 16 residues. The junction had 11 bases not matched to a gene; V was cut back by 4 bases and J by 2 bases. The CDR3 sequence is CSVGKLAGAQAYEQYF. Here the CDR3 DNA reads TGCAGCGTTGGGAAGCTAGCGGGAGCGCAAGCCTACGAGCAGTACTTC.

This clonotype was counted between two and nine times. V and J are TRBV10-3 and TRBJ2-5; weak D call: TRBD2 (5 bases). CDR1 and CDR2 from the germline V gene are ENHRY and SYGVKD. V was shortened by 10 bases and J by 3 bases, with 15 bases between the two germline ends. This CDR3 contains 13 residues. DNA of the CDR3: TGTGCCACCACAAGACCCGGGGAAGAGACCCAGTACTTC. It encodes CATTRPGEETQYF.

In this sample, this clonotype turned up a few times. V is TRBV12-3 or TRBV12-4 and J is TRBJ2-3, with 11 positions matching TRBD2. V lost 4 bases to trimming and J lost 3 bases; unmatched junction nucleotides: 6. This CDR3 is 16 amino acids long. CDR3 region: CASSYLAGGMTDTQYF. The CDR3 region has the DNA TGTGCCAGCAGTTACTTAGCGGGGGGGATGACAGATACGCAGTATTTT.

The CDR3 loop reads CATSWGAGDEQFF. CDR3 in DNA: TGTGCCACATCTTGGGGAGCGGGCGATGAGCAGTTCTTC. V is TRBV6-6 and J is TRBJ2-1, with D possibly matching TRBD2 (6 bases). Trimming removed 10 bases at V and 8 bases at J, with 18 bases between. Germline CDR1 is MNHNY and CDR2 is SVGAGI (reference sequence). This CDR3 is 13 amino acids long.

The chain combines TRBV20-1 with TRBJ1-6, with a possible D match to TRBD1 (5 bases). The V and J ends lost 4 bases and 7 bases respectively, with 14 bases between them. Germline V lookup: CDR1 DFQATT, CDR2 SNEGSKA (reference sequence). The CDR3 contains 14 residues. DNA of the CDR3: TGCAGTGCTATACAAGACAGTCAGAATTCACCCCTCCACTTT. Its protein is CSAIQDSQNSPLHF.

This clonotype has only a few counts. The J gene is TRBJ2-7, the V gene TRBV5-1, with 10 bases aligning to TRBD1. The CDR3 totals 14 residues. V trimming: 6 bases; J trimming: 3 bases; junction bases outside the gene matches: 6. The germline gives CDR1 SGHRS, CDR2 YFSETQ. CDR3 region: CASKEGQGFYEQYF. For the CDR3, the DNA is TGCGCCAGCAAAGAGGGACAGGGGTTCTACGAGCAGTACTTC.

Only a few counts were recorded for this clonotype. V gene TRBV5-1 combines with J gene TRBJ2-3; 7 bases are a match to TRBD1. This CDR3 spans 15 amino acids. Germline V lookup: CDR1 SGHRS, CDR2 YFSETQ. V shed 4 bases, J shed 0 bases, and the junction held 5 bases outside the gene matches. CDR3 sequence reads: CASSQGGYSTDTQYF. CDR3 nucleotides: TGCGCCAGCAGCCAAGGGGGCTATAGCACAGATACGCAGTATTTT.

This clonotype has more than one count but fewer than ten. The genes are TRBV5-1 and TRBJ2-3; D is ambiguous. The CDR3 covers 15 residues. The germline V gene encodes CDR1 SGHRS and CDR2 YFSETQ. Deletions cut 7 bases from V and 4 bases from J, with 19 bases between. CDR3 coding DNA: TGCGCCAGCGGCACTACCCCTCAGGTTTCAGATACGCAGTATTTT. It codes for CASGTTPQVSDTQYF.

This clonotype showed up many times. The rearrangement joins TRBV29-1 to TRBJ1-1, with unresolved D. Germline V gene lookup returns CDR1 SQVTM and CDR2 ANQGSEA. V was cut by 7 bases and J by 8 bases, with 14 bases left in between. This CDR3 spans 11 amino acids. The CDR3 loop reads CSGSDLGEAFF. The CDR3 DNA reads as TGCAGCGGGAGCGATTTGGGCGAAGCTTTCTTT.

This clonotype was observed many times. V and J are TRBV20-1 and TRBJ2-3; no clear D gene. CDR3 size: 13 residues. Deletions cut 0 bases from V and 4 bases from J, with 8 bases between. Germline V gene data show CDR1 as DFQATT and CDR2 as SNEGSKA (reference sequence). This CDR3 reads CSARDLASDTQYF. Written as DNA, the CDR3 is TGCAGTGCTAGAGACTTAGCATCAGATACGCAGTATTTT.

The chain is built from TRBV29-1 and TRBJ1-1; no definite D call. This CDR3 has 15 residues. Trimming took 2 bases from V and 0 from J, leaving 13 bases between them. Germline V lookup: CDR1 SQVTM, CDR2 ANQGSEA. The CDR3 nucleotides are TGCAGCGTTGAAAACAACAAGGTCATGAACACTGAAGCTTTCTTT. It yields the protein CSVENNKVMNTEAFF.

The chain has TRBV13 and TRBJ2-7; TRBD1 might be the D (6 bases). The CDR3 totals 14 residues. Trimming pared 3 bases from V and 3 bases from J, leaving 12 bases between. CDR1 is PRHDT, CDR2 FYEKMQ, per germline (reference sequence). CDR3 DNA: TGTGCCAGCAGCTTGCGACAGGAGATCTACGAGCAGTACTTC. It codes for CASSLRQEIYEQYF. The full variable domain, in which reference TRBV13 and TRBJ2-7 provide the parts outside the CDR3, is AAGVIQSPRHLIKEKRETATLKCYPIPRHDTVYWYQQGPGQDPQFLISFYEKMQSDKGSIPDRFSAQQFSDYHSELNMSSLELGDSALYFCASSLRQEIYEQYFGPGTRLTVT.

This clonotype was observed a handful of times. V gene TRBV29-1 combines with J gene TRBJ2-5; 7 bases are a match to TRBD1. V trimming: 6 bases; J trimming: 9 bases; junction bases outside the gene matches: 13. This CDR3 comprises 13 residues. Per the germline V gene, CDR1 is SQVTM and CDR2 is ANQGSEA. CDR3 region: CSVGSRQGGPQYF. The CDR3 DNA reads as TGCAGCGTGGGGAGTCGACAGGGTGGGCCCCAGTACTTC.

This clonotype has at least ten counts. The genes are TRBV12-3 or TRBV12-4 and TRBJ2-2; maybe TRBD2 (6 bases). Trimming pared 5 bases from V and 8 bases from J, leaving 12 bases between. The CDR3 runs 13 residues. CDR3 region: CASSQRRGGELFF. The CDR3 region has the DNA TGTGCCAGCAGTCAGAGACGGGGGGGGGAGCTGTTTTTT.

This clonotype occurred a few times. The rearrangement joins TRBV7-2 to TRBJ2-1; 9 bases match TRBD1. The CDR3 totals 16 residues. Germline V gene data show CDR1 as SGHTA and CDR2 as FQGNSA. With 4 bases clipped from V and 7 bases from J, the junction kept 11 bases outside the gene matches. The CDR3 nucleotides are TGTGCCAGCAGCTCCTTAACAGGGGGCCTTCGTAATGAGCAGTTCTTC. Its protein is CASSSLTGGLRNEQFF. Filled out from reference TRBV7-2 and TRBJ2-1, the complete variable domain reads GAGVSQSPSNKVTEKGKDVELRCDPISGHTALYWYRQSLGQGLEFLIYFQGNSAPDKSGLPSDRFSAERTGGSVSTLTIQRTQQEDSAVYLCASSSLTGGLRNEQFFGPGTRLTVL.